These T cell receptor beta chains were read from a single sample in a study of T cell repertoires in cytomegalovirus infection. TCRdb redid the calling of the reads with MiXCR, one entry per CDR3 protein. Of about 250,000 distinct CDR3 sequences listed, roughly 12% are singletons. Sequencing used PBMCs. The source of these receptors is a human donor in good health (CMV status not recorded). Some clones in this sample may be carry-over from other donors' samples. The CDR3 runs from the conserved cysteine through the conserved F or W. Each record gives: CDR3 protein, CDR3 DNA, D gene, clone size, J gene, V gene. The D gene is left open where the match is weak. Part of the rows lack a size; the others show once, few, many or a class for expanded clones.

cdr3_aa: CASSTDSNSNQPQHF
cdr3_nt: TGTGCCAGTAGTACGGACAGCAATAGCAATCAGCCCCAGCATTTT
d_call: -
clone_size: few
j_call: TRBJ1-5
v_call: TRBV19

cdr3_aa: CASNSGVNNEQFF
cdr3_nt: TGTGCCAGCAACTCGGGAGTCAACAATGAGCAGTTCTTC
d_call: -
clone_size: many
j_call: TRBJ2-1
v_call: TRBV28

cdr3_aa: CASSLQGEGHDNQPQHF
cdr3_nt: TGTGCCAGCAGCCTACAGGGGGAGGGCCACGACAATCAGCCCCAGCATTTT
d_call: TRBD1
clone_size: many
j_call: TRBJ1-5
v_call: TRBV7-2

cdr3_aa: CASSFGTPNQPQHF
cdr3_nt: TGTGCCAGCAGCTTCGGGACACCTAATCAGCCCCAGCATTTT
d_call: -
clone_size: many
j_call: TRBJ1-5
v_call: TRBV7-2

cdr3_aa: CASSESRNQGEQYF
cdr3_nt: TGCGCCAGCAGTGAGAGTAGGAACCAAGGCGAGCAGTACTTC
d_call: -
clone_size: few
j_call: TRBJ2-7
v_call: TRBV10-2

cdr3_aa: CASSYSGTGGYYGYTF
cdr3_nt: TGTGCCAGCAGTTACTCGGGGACAGGGGGATACTATGGCTACACCTTC
d_call: TRBD1
clone_size: many
j_call: TRBJ1-2
v_call: TRBV6-5

cdr3_aa: CASSSGRFGTEAFF
cdr3_nt: TGTGCCAGCAGCTCGGGGCGATTCGGCACTGAAGCTTTCTTT
d_call: -
clone_size: many
j_call: TRBJ1-1
v_call: TRBV7-8

cdr3_aa: CASSPTGRRTGELFF
cdr3_nt: TGTGCCAGCAGCCCCACAGGGAGAAGGACCGGGGAGCTGTTTTTT
d_call: -
clone_size: many
j_call: TRBJ2-2
v_call: TRBV2

cdr3_aa: CSAREGRRYGYTF
cdr3_nt: TGCAGTGCTAGAGAGGGTCGACGCTATGGCTACACCTTC
d_call: -
clone_size: -
j_call: TRBJ1-2
v_call: TRBV20-1

cdr3_aa: CASIKGLGQGGETQYF
cdr3_nt: TGTGCCAGCATAAAAGGGTTAGGGCAGGGTGGAGAGACCCAGTACTTC
d_call: -
clone_size: many
j_call: TRBJ2-5
v_call: TRBV6-2/TRBV6-3

cdr3_aa: CASATSVGGGRTTQYF
cdr3_nt: TGTGCTAGTGCCACTTCGGTCGGGGGGGGTCGCACTACGCAGTATTTT
d_call: TRBD2
clone_size: many
j_call: TRBJ2-3
v_call: TRBV12-5

cdr3_aa: CASSFLLAGGPGEDTQYF
cdr3_nt: TGTGCCAGCAGTTTTCTACTAGCGGGAGGGCCCGGGGAGGATACGCAGTATTTT
d_call: TRBD2
clone_size: -
j_call: TRBJ2-3
v_call: TRBV28

cdr3_aa: CAISRGSGGGTDTQYF
cdr3_nt: TGTGCCATCAGTCGGGGTAGCGGGGGAGGCACAGATACGCAGTATTTT
d_call: TRBD2
clone_size: -
j_call: TRBJ2-3
v_call: TRBV10-3

cdr3_aa: CASSHRRVPLYEQYF
cdr3_nt: TGTGCCAGCAGCCATCGGAGGGTCCCCCTCTACGAGCAGTACTTC
d_call: -
clone_size: many
j_call: TRBJ2-7
v_call: TRBV12-3/TRBV12-4

cdr3_aa: CASSFFPDRALSTEAFF
cdr3_nt: TGTGCCAGCAGTTTCTTCCCCGACAGGGCCTTGAGCACTGAAGCTTTCTTT
d_call: TRBD1
clone_size: few
j_call: TRBJ1-1
v_call: TRBV6-2/TRBV6-3

cdr3_aa: CASSFPVTGTENQETQYF
cdr3_nt: TGTGCCAGCAGCTTTCCCGTAACCGGGACAGAAAACCAAGAGACCCAGTACTTC
d_call: TRBD1
clone_size: -
j_call: TRBJ2-5
v_call: TRBV5-6

cdr3_aa: CASSKGTSLKEETQYF
cdr3_nt: TGTGCCAGCAGCAAGGGGACTAGCCTTAAGGAGGAGACCCAGTACTTC
d_call: TRBD2
clone_size: -
j_call: TRBJ2-5
v_call: TRBV5-8

cdr3_aa: CASSSTETQYF
cdr3_nt: TGTGCCAGCAGCTCCACAGAGACCCAGTACTTC
d_call: -
clone_size: many
j_call: TRBJ2-5
v_call: TRBV7-2

cdr3_aa: CASSQLAAQPNEQFF
cdr3_nt: TGTGCCAGCAGCCAACTAGCGGCTCAACCGAATGAGCAGTTCTTC
d_call: TRBD2
clone_size: many
j_call: TRBJ2-1
v_call: TRBV7-6

cdr3_aa: CASSLELETDTQYF
cdr3_nt: TGTGCCAGCAGCTTAGAACTAGAAACAGATACGCAGTATTTT
d_call: -
clone_size: -
j_call: TRBJ2-3
v_call: TRBV7-9

cdr3_aa: CASSLLLAISDEQFF
cdr3_nt: TGTGCCAGCAGCCTTCTCCTAGCGATATCCGATGAGCAGTTCTTC
d_call: -
clone_size: -
j_call: TRBJ2-1
v_call: TRBV7-9

cdr3_aa: CASSWIGARSGANVLTF
cdr3_nt: TGTGCCAGCAGCTGGATAGGGGCACGCTCTGGGGCCAACGTCCTGACTTTC
d_call: -
clone_size: many
j_call: TRBJ2-6
v_call: TRBV5-4